This T cell receptor beta chain is from a study of blood T cell repertoires in COVID-19. Study details: Samples representing acute and convalescent COVID-19 were sourced from the United States, Italy and Spain.

V lost 5 bases and J lost 3; bases outside the gene matches: 6. The CDR3 sequence is 15 residues long. Germline V gene lookup returns CDR1 SEHNR and CDR2 FQNEAQ (reference sequence). Authors' methods: Estimates of nucleated cell counts were drawn from the amplification of reference gene primers. Assay: immunoSEQ multiplex PCR; the TCRdb copy retains only in-frame clones and omits some. The V and J calls and clone size are taken from that table; D and trimming were inferred from the DNA. The sample lists some 220,000 clones, 65% to 85% occurring once. This receptor was obtained from a woman aged 60-75 years with acute or convalescent COVID-19. Sequenced: peripheral blood. This chain uses TRBV7-9 with TRBJ1-3; 8 bases line up with TRBD1. CDR3: CASSRTGNRGNTIYF. CDR3 nucleotide sequence: TGTGCCAGCAGCCGGACAGGGAATCGTGGAAACACCATATATTTT. The full variable domain, its missing parts supplied by reference TRBV7-9 and TRBJ1-3, is DTGVSQNPRHKITKRGQNVTFRCDPISEHNRLYWYRQTLGQGPEFLTYFQNEAQLEKSRLLSDRFSAERPKGSFSTLEIQRTEQGDSAMYLCASSRTGNRGNTIYFGEGSWLTVV.